Below, 6 T cell receptor beta chains from the same sample are listed, as sequenced in a study of blood T cell repertoires in COVID-19. The repertoire was sequenced with immunoSEQ multiplex PCR; TCRdb's copy has only in-frame clones and lacks some. The sample carries tens of thousands of clones, 89% recorded once. Sequenced: peripheral blood. These receptors were collected from a woman in her sixties or seventies with COVID-19, enrolled during active disease.

V is TRBV6-2 or TRBV6-3 and J is TRBJ1-6, with D possibly matching TRBD1 (5 bases). Germline V CDR1 and CDR2: MNHEY, SVGEGT. The CDR3 sequence is 18 residues long. V lost 4 bases, J lost 1 base, and 17 bases lay in between. This CDR3 reads CASSSAWGVGSYNSPLHF. For the CDR3, the DNA is TGTGCCAGCAGTTCCGCATGGGGGGTCGGTTCCTATAATTCACCCCTCCACTTT.

This clone was seen just once. This chain joins TRBV7-2 and TRBJ1-2, with 7 bases that match TRBD1. The CDR3 runs 16 residues. V lost 4 bases to trimming and J lost 0 bases; unmatched junction nucleotides: 8. Germline lookup yields CDR1 SGHTA and CDR2 FQGNSA. The CDR3 loop is CASSSQGGISNYGYTF. Here the CDR3 DNA reads TGTGCCAGCAGCTCTCAGGGGGGTATATCTAACTATGGCTACACCTTC.

The DNA for the CDR3 is TGTGCCAGCAGCGGCGGGGGGAATGAGCAGTTCTTC. Amino acid sequence: CASSGGGNEQFF. The V gene is TRBV7-6, the J gene TRBJ2-1; 8 bases agree with TRBD2. V was pared by 5 bases and J by 7 bases, with 1 base of the junction left unmatched. The CDR3 spans 12 residues. Germline-derived CDR1 and CDR2 are SGHVS and FNYEAQ.

The rearrangement uses TRBV27 and TRBJ1-5, with 9 bases aligning to TRBD1. V lost 7 bases to trimming and J lost 3 bases; unmatched junction nucleotides: 13. Germline V gene lookup returns CDR1 MNHEY and CDR2 SMNVEV (reference sequence). The CDR3 extends over 17 amino acids. CDR3 sequence reads: CASTLRDRDSSNQPQHF. The CDR3 DNA reads as TGTGCCAGCACCTTAAGGGACAGGGATTCCTCCAATCAGCCCCAGCATTTT.

A remark on this clone: An end of the junction differs from the germline gene, which may be a read error. The chain uses TRBV5-8 and TRBJ2-7; 9 bases match TRBD1. Looked up from germline, CDR1 is SGHTS and CDR2 is YDEGEE. CDR3 size: 15 residues. The chain's CDR3 is CASRLEGTGTHEQYF. CDR3 coding DNA: TGTGCCAGCAGGTTGGAAGGGACAGGGACCCACGAGCAGTACTTC.

V is TRBV6-4 and J is TRBJ1-6, with D maybe TRBD1 (6 bases). Germline lookup yields CDR1 MRHNA and CDR2 SNTAGT. Trimming removed 3 bases at V and 6 bases at J, with 12 bases between. CDR3 size: 15 residues. CDR3 coding DNA: TGTGCCAGCAGTGAAGGGGGACGGGTTAATTCACCCCTCCACTTT. Protein product: CASSEGGRVNSPLHF.